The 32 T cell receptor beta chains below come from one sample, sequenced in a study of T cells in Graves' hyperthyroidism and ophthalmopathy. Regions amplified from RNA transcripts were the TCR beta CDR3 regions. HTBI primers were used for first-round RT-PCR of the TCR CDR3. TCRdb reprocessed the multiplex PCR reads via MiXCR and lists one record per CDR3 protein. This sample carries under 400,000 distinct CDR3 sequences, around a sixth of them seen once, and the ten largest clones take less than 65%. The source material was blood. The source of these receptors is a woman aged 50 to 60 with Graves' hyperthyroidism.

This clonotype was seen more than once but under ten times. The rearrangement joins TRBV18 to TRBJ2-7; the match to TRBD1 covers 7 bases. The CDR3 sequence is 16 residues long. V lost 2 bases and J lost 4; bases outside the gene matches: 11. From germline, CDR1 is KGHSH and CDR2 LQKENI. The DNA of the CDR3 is TGTGCCAGCTCACCAACCAACAGGGGATTTTTGTACGAGCAGTACTTC. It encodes CASSPTNRGFLYEQYF.

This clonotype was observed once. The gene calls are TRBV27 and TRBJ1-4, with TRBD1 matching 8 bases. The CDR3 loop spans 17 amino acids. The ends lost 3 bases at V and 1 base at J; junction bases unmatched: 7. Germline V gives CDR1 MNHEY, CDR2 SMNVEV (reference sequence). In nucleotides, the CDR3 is TGTGCCAGCAGTTTCCTTCCCGGACAGGGAACTAATGAAAAACTGTTTTTT. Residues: CASSFLPGQGTNEKLFF.

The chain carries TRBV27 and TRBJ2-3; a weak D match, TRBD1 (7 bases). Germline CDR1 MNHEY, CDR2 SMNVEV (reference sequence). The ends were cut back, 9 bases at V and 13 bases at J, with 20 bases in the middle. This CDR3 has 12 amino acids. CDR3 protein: CASRQGGPVEYF. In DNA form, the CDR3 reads TGTGCCAGTCGGCAGGGGGGCCCTGTTGAGTATTTT.

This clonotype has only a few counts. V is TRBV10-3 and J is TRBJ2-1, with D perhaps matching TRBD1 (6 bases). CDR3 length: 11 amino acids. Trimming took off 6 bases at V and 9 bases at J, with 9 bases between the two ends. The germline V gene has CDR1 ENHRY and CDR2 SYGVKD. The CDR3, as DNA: TGTGCCATCAGGGGGGCCGGTGAGCAGTTCTTC. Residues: CAIRGAGEQFF.

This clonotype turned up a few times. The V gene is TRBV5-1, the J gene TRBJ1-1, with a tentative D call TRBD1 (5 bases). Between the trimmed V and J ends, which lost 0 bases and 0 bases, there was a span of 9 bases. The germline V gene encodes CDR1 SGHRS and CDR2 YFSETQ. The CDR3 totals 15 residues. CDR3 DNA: TGCGCCAGCAGCTTGGGACAGTCCATGAACACTGAAGCTTTCTTT. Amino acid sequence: CASSLGQSMNTEAFF.

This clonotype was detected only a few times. The CDR3 coding sequence is TGTGCCAGCAGCTTAGGCTCAGGGACACCTGGAAACACCATATATTTT. Protein: CASSLGSGTPGNTIYF. The chain has TRBV7-2 and TRBJ1-3; D is possibly TRBD1 (6 bases). The V gene lost 1 base and the J gene lost 2 bases, with 12 bases spanning the gap. Germline V gene sequence: CDR1 SGHTA, CDR2 FQGNSA. The CDR3 consists of 16 residues. Full variable domain (missing parts from reference TRBV7-2 and TRBJ1-3): GAGVSQSPSNKVTEKGKDVELRCDPISGHTALYWYRQSLGQGLEFLIYFQGNSAPDKSGLPSDRFSAERTGGSVSTLTIQRTQQEDSAVYLCASSLGSGTPGNTIYFGEGSWLTVV.

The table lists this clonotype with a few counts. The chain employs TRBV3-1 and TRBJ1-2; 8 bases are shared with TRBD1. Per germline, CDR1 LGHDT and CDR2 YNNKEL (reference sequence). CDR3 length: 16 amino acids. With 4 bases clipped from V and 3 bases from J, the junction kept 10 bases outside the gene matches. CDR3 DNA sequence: TGTGCCAGCAGCCGCCGCCGACAGGGGCTAGACTATGGCTACACCTTC. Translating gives CASSRRRQGLDYGYTF.

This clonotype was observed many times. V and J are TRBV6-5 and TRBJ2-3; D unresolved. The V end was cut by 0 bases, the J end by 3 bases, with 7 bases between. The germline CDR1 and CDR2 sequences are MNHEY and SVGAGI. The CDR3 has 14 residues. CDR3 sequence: CASSYSTYTDTQYF. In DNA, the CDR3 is TGTGCCAGCAGTTACTCGACGTATACAGATACGCAGTATTTT.

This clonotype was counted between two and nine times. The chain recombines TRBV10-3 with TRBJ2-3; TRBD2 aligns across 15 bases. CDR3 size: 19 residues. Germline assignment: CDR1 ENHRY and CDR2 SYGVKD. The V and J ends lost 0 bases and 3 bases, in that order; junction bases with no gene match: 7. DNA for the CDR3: TGTGCCATCAGTGAGTCCGGACTAGCGGGGGGGAAAAGGACAGATACGCAGTATTTT. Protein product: CAISESGLAGGKRTDTQYF.

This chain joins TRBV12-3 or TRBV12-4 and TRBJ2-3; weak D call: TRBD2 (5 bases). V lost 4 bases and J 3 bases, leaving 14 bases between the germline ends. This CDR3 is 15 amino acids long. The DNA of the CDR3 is TGTGCCAGCAGTTATGGGAGCGGTTTTACAGATACGCAGTATTTT. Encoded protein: CASSYGSGFTDTQYF.

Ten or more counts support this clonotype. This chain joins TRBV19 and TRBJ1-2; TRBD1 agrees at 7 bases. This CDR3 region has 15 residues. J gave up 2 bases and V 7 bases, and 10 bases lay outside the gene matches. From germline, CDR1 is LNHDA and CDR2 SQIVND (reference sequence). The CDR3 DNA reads TGTGCCAGTACCCTTCGCACAGGGGTAAACTATGGCTACACCTTC. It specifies CASTLRTGVNYGYTF. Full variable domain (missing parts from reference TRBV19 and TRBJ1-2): DGGITQSPKYLFRKEGQNVTLSCEQNLNHDAMYWYRQDPGQGLRLIYYSQIVNDFQKGDIAEGYSVSREKKESFPLTVTSAQKNPTAFYLCASTLRTGVNYGYTFGSGTRLTVV.

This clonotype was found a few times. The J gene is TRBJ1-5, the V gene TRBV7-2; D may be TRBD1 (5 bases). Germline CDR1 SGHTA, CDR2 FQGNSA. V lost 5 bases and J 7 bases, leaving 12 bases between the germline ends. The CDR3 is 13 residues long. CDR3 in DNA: TGTGCCAGCAGCGTCGACAGCATACAGCCCCAGCATTTT. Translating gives CASSVDSIQPQHF.

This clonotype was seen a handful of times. In nucleotides, the CDR3 is TGTGCCAGCAGCTTAGGGGGGACAGGGGGCCGATACAATGAGCAGTTCTTC. Its translation is CASSLGGTGGRYNEQFF. The V gene is TRBV13, the J gene TRBJ2-1; 12 bases agree with TRBD1. V gave up 0 bases and J gave up 4 bases; unmatched junction bases: 4. In germline, CDR1 is PRHDT, CDR2 FYEKMQ (reference sequence). The CDR3 covers 17 residues.

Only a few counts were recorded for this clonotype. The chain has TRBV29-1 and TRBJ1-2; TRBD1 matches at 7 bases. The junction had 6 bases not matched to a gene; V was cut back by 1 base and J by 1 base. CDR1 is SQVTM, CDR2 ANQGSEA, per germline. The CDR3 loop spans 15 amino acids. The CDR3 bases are TGCAGCGTTGAAGTTCTGCAGGGGGTTAACTATGGCTACACCTTC. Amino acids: CSVEVLQGVNYGYTF.

CDR3 sequence reads: CASSLRPPNIQYF. The CDR3 nucleotides are TGTGCCAGCAGCTTAAGGCCCCCCAACATTCAGTACTTC. J is TRBJ2-4 and V is TRBV7-9; D gene unclear. V was pared by 2 bases and J by 7 bases, with 9 bases between. From germline, CDR1 is SEHNR and CDR2 FQNEAQ (reference sequence). The CDR3 contains 13 residues. The entire variable domain, with the rest obtained from reference TRBV7-9 and TRBJ2-4, is as follows: DTGVSQNPRHKITKRGQNVTFRCDPISEHNRLYWYRQTLGQGPEFLTYFQNEAQLEKSRLLSDRFSAERPKGSFSTLEIQRTEQGDSAMYLCASSLRPPNIQYFGAGTRLSVL.

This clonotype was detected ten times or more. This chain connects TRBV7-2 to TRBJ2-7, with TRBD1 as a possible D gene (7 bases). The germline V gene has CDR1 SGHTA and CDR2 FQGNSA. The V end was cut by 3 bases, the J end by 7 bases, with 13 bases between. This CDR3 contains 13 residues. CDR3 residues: CASSLAPGGEQYF. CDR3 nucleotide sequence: TGTGCCAGCAGCTTGGCTCCAGGGGGGGAGCAGTACTTC.

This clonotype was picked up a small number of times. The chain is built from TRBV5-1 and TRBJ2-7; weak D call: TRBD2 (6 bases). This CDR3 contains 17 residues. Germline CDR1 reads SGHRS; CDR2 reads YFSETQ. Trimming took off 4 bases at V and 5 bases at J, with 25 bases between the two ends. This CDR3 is CASSLFPPGPAGDEQYF. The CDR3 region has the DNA TGCGCCAGCAGCCTATTCCCCCCGGGACCAGCGGGTGACGAGCAGTACTTC.

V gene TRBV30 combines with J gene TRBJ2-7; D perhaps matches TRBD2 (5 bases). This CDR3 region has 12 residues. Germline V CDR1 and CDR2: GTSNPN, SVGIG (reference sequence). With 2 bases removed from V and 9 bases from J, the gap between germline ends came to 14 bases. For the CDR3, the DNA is TGTGCCTGGAGTCCAATAGGACTCGGGCAGTACTTC. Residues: CAWSPIGLGQYF.

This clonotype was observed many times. The CDR3 DNA is TGTGCCAGCAGTTACACCGGGACAGGGCTGGAGACCCAAGCTTTCTTT. Residues: CASSYTGTGLETQAFF. The chain is built from TRBV6-2 or TRBV6-3 and TRBJ1-1; 9 nucleotides agree with TRBD1. V was pared by 2 bases and J by 9 bases, with 13 bases of the junction left unmatched. This CDR3 region has 16 residues. Germline CDR1 MNHEY, CDR2 SVGEGT.

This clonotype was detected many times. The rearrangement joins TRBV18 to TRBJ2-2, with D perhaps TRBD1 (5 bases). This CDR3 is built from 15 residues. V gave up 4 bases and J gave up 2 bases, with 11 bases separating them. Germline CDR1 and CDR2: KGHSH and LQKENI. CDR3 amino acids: CASSLQGGNTGELFF. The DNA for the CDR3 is TGTGCCAGCTCACTCCAGGGTGGAAACACCGGGGAGCTGTTTTTT.

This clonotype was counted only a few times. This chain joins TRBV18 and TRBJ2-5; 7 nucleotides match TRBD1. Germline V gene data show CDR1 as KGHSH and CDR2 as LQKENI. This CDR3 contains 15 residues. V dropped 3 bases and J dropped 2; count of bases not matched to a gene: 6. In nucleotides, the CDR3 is TGTGCCAGCTCACCGGGACAGCTTATACAAGAGACCCAGTACTTC. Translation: CASSPGQLIQETQYF.

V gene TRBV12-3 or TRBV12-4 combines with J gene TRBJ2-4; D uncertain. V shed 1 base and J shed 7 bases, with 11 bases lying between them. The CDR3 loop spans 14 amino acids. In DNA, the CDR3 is TGTGCCAGCAGTTTAGGGATGTTGGGGAACATTCAGTACTTC. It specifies CASSLGMLGNIQYF.

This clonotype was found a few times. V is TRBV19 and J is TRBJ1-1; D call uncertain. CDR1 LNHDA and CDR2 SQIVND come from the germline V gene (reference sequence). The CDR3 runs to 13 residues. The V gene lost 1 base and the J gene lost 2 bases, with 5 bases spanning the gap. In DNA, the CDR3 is TGTGCCAGTAGTATAGCGGACAACACTGAAGCTTTCTTT. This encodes CASSIADNTEAFF.

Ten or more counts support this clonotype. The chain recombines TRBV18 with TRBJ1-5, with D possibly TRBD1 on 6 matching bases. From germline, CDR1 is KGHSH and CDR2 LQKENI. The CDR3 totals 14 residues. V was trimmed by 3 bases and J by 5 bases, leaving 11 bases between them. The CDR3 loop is CASSPGQGHQPQHF. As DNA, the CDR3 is TGTGCCAGCTCACCCGGGCAGGGGCATCAGCCCCAGCATTTT.

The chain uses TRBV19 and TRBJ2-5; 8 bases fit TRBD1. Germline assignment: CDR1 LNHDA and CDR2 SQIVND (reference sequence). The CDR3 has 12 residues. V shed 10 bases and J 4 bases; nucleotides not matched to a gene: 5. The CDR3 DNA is TGTGCCACCGCGGACAGGGCAGAGACCCAGTACTTC. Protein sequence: CATADRAETQYF. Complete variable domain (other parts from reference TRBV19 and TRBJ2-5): DGGITQSPKYLFRKEGQNVTLSCEQNLNHDAMYWYRQDPGQGLRLIYYSQIVNDFQKGDIAEGYSVSREKKESFPLTVTSAQKNPTAFYLCATADRAETQYFGPGTRLLVL.

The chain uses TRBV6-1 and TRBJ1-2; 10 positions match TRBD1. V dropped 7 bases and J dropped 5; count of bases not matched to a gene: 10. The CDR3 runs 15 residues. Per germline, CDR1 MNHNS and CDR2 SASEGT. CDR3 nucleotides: TGTGCCAGCAAGATGACAGGGGGCGTCTATTATGGCTACACCTTC. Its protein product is CASKMTGGVYYGYTF.

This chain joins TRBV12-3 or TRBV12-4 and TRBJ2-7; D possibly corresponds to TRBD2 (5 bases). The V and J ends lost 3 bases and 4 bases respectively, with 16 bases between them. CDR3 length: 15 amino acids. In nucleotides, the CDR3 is TGTGCCAGCAGTTTGTTTAGGGAGCTCGGGTACGAGCAGTACTTC. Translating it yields CASSLFRELGYEQYF.

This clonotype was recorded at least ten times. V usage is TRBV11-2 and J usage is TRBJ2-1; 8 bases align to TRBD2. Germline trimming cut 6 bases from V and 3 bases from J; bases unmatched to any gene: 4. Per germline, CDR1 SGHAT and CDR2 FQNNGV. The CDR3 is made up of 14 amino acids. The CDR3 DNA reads TGTGCCAGCAGTCGGACTAGCAGCTACAATGAGCAGTTCTTC. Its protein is CASSRTSSYNEQFF. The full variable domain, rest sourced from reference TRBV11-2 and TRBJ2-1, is EAGVAQSPRYKIIEKRQSVAFWCNPISGHATLYWYQQILGQGPKLLIQFQNNGVVDDSQLPKDRFSAERLKGVDSTLKIQPAKLEDSAVYLCASSRTSSYNEQFFGPGTRLTVL.

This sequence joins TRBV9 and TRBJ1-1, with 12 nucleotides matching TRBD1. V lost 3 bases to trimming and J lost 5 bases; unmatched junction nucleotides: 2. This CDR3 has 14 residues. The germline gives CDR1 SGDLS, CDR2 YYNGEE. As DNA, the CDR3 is TGTGCCAGCAGCGGGGACAGGGGGCGGACTGAAGCTTTCTTT. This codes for CASSGDRGRTEAFF. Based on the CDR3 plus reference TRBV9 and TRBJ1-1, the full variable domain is DSGVTQTPKHLITATGQRVTLRCSPRSGDLSVYWYQQSLDQGLQFLIQYYNGEERAKGNILERFSAQQFPDLHSELNLSSLELGDSALYFCASSGDRGRTEAFFGQGTRLTVV.

The CDR3 DNA sequence: TGCAGCGTTTGGGTGTTAGGACAGATAAAAATTGAAGCTTTCTTT. Translation gives CSVWVLGQIKIEAFF. J is TRBJ1-1 and V is TRBV29-1; a possible D gene is TRBD1 (6 bases). The CDR3 has 15 amino acids. Deletions cut 5 bases from V and 7 bases from J, with 23 bases between. CDR1 SQVTM and CDR2 ANQGSEA come from the germline V gene.

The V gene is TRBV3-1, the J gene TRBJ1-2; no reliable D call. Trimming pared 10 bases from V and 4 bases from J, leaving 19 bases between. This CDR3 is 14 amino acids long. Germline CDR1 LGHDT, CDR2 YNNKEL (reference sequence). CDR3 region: CATRGSGVGYGYTF. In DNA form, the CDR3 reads TGTGCCACACGGGGTTCCGGGGTCGGCTATGGCTACACCTTC.

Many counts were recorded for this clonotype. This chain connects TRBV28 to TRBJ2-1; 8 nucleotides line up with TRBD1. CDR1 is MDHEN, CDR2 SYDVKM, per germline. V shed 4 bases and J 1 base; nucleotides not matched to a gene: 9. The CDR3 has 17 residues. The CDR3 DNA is TGTGCCAGCAGTTCCCTGGGACGGACAGGGTCCTACAATGAGCAGTTCTTC. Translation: CASSSLGRTGSYNEQFF. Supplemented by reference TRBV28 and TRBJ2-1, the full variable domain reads DVKVTQSSRYLVKRTGEKVFLECVQDMDHENMFWYRQDPGLGLRLIYFSYDVKMKEKGDIPEGYSVSREKKERFSLILESASTNQTSMYLCASSSLGRTGSYNEQFFGPGTRLTVL.